The clone carrying this TCR beta chain was observed a few times. TCRdb reprocessed the RT-PCR reads with MiXCR, giving one entry per CDR3 protein. The repertoire has 170,000 or so distinct CDR3 sequences, roughly a tenth of them found once; the top ten carry roughly 40%. This specimen belongs to a study of response to subunit inactivated influenza vaccine. V was shortened by 1 base and J by 2 bases, with 9 bases between the two germline ends. The CDR3 has 15 residues. Germline loops: CDR1 SNHLY, CDR2 FYNNEI. This chain joins TRBV2 and TRBJ2-1, with D uncertain. The material was CD8+ T cells sorted from PBMCs, obtained around 25 months after vaccination. The receptor's source is a man in his fifties or sixties who received an inactivated influenza vaccine. The CDR3 loop is CASSEDLGPYNEQFF. The CDR3 DNA is TGTGCCAGCAGTGAAGATCTTGGGCCCTACAATGAGCAGTTCTTC.